These 11 T cell receptor beta chains came from one sample sequenced in a study of regulatory T cells in long-lasting Graves disease. Time point of the sample: newly diagnosed GD, antithyroid drugs for less than 3 months. Making the TCR library involved RNA that had been extracted from PBMCs. CDR3-region Arm-PCR and iRepertoire HTBI primers produced the TCR beta libraries. TCRdb reprocessed the multiplex PCR reads with MiXCR, giving one entry per CDR3 protein. The table has 510,000 or so distinct CDR3 sequences, about 12% seen once. The same specimen was also included in a second study, on T cells in Graves' hyperthyroidism and ophthalmopathy.

The input for sequencing was peripheral blood mononuclear cells (PBMCs), taken at new diagnosis, from a patient treated with antithyroid drugs. The receptors come from a woman younger than 45 with Graves disease.

The chain is built from TRBV10-3 and TRBJ2-1; no definite D call. There are 15 residues in the CDR3. CDR1 ENHRY and CDR2 SYGVKD come from the germline V gene. V shed 6 bases and J shed 3 bases, with 15 bases lying between them. CDR3 coding DNA: TGTGCCATCAGCTCGTTCCGGAGTGTCTACAATGAGCAGTTCTTC. Translated, it gives CAISSFRSVYNEQFF.

This clonotype was picked up many times. The chain couples TRBV12-3 or TRBV12-4 to TRBJ2-5; the D gene is possibly TRBD2 (5 bases). The CDR3 contains 13 residues. V dropped 6 bases and J dropped 5 bases, with 13 bases sitting between them. This chain's CDR3 is CASSLLDGETQYF. CDR3 coding DNA: TGTGCCAGCAGCCTACTAGACGGCGAGACCCAGTACTTC.

This rearrangement joins TRBV9 to TRBJ1-6; D is ambiguous. Germline values: CDR1 SGDLS, CDR2 YYNGEE. The germline V and J ends were trimmed by 0 bases and 8 bases, with 12 bases remaining between them. This CDR3 contains 15 residues. For the CDR3, the DNA is TGTGCCAGCAGCGTAGATTACGTGGTGGATTCACCCCTCCACTTT. It translates to CASSVDYVVDSPLHF. The entire variable domain, with the rest obtained from reference TRBV9 and TRBJ1-6, is as follows: DSGVTQTPKHLITATGQRVTLRCSPRSGDLSVYWYQQSLDQGLQFLIQYYNGEERAKGNILERFSAQQFPDLHSELNLSSLELGDSALYFCASSVDYVVDSPLHFGNGTRLTVT.

The chain links TRBV7-6 to TRBJ2-1; D may be TRBD1 (6 bases). Germline lookup yields CDR1 SGHVS and CDR2 FNYEAQ. The CDR3 contains 15 residues. V lost 5 bases and J lost 4, with 15 bases in between. CDR3 coding DNA: TGTGCCAGCAGCCACGGGGACACTAGGTACAATGAGCAGTTCTTC. This gives the protein CASSHGDTRYNEQFF.

The V call is TRBV11-2, the J call TRBJ2-1; TRBD2 matches at 7 bases. Germline V gene lookup returns CDR1 SGHAT and CDR2 FQNNGV. J gave up 1 base and V 3 bases, and 9 bases lay outside the gene matches. The CDR3 runs 17 residues. The CDR3 loop is CASSFEWGRGSYNEQFF. In nucleotides, the CDR3 is TGTGCCAGCAGCTTCGAATGGGGGAGGGGTTCCTACAATGAGCAGTTCTTC.

V and J are TRBV18 and TRBJ2-1; D call uncertain. The CDR3 totals 15 residues. Deletions cut 3 bases from V and 10 bases from J, with 19 bases between. Germline V gene lookup returns CDR1 KGHSH and CDR2 LQKENI. In DNA form, the CDR3 reads TGTGCCAGCTCACCCTCTCGGTCCCTGTCGAACGAGCAGTTCTTC. Encoded protein: CASSPSRSLSNEQFF.

This clonotype has ten or more counts. CDR3 region: CATSSSRDGYTF. The CDR3 coding sequence is TGTGCCACCAGCAGTAGCAGGGATGGCTACACCTTC. V and J are TRBV15 and TRBJ1-2, with D maybe TRBD1 (5 bases). Germline V gene data show CDR1 as LNHNV and CDR2 as YYDKDF (reference sequence). V gave up 3 bases and J gave up 6 bases, with 8 bases separating them. CDR3 length: 12 amino acids.

A single count supports this clonotype. The rearrangement links TRBV6-2 or TRBV6-3 to TRBJ2-3; D unclear. The V and J ends lost 0 bases and 2 bases respectively, with 12 bases between them. Looked up from germline, CDR1 is MNHEY and CDR2 is SVGEGT. The CDR3 runs 16 residues. The CDR3 loop is CASSYSKTAITDTQYF. In DNA form, the CDR3 reads TGTGCCAGCAGTTACTCGAAAACCGCCATCACAGATACGCAGTATTTT.

This clonotype showed up just a few times. The chain employs TRBV20-1 and TRBJ1-2; TRBD1 matches 11 bases. The junction had 3 bases not matched to a gene; V was cut back by 0 bases and J by 3 bases. Looked up from germline, CDR1 is DFQATT and CDR2 is SNEGSKA (reference sequence). This CDR3 spans 15 amino acids. The CDR3 nucleotides are TGCAGTGCTAGAGACGGGACAGGGGGGCACTATGGCTACACCTTC. It encodes CSARDGTGGHYGYTF.

This clonotype was seen at least ten times. The gene calls are TRBV6-1 and TRBJ1-1; perhaps TRBD1 as D (5 bases). V was trimmed by 8 bases and J by 2 bases, leaving 12 bases between them. This CDR3 has 13 amino acids. Per the germline V gene, CDR1 is MNHNS and CDR2 is SASEGT. The CDR3 spells CASCLDRNTEAFF. The DNA for the CDR3 is TGTGCCAGCTGCTTAGACAGAAACACTGAAGCTTTCTTT.

This clonotype appeared a few times. V usage is TRBV4-1 and J usage is TRBJ1-6; D gene ambiguous. CDR1 is MGHRA and CDR2 is YSYEKL in the germline V gene. The V and J ends lost 4 bases and 8 bases respectively, with 12 bases between them. The CDR3 extends over 14 amino acids. The CDR3 loop reads CASSRGRSDSPLHF. CDR3 nucleotides: TGCGCCAGCAGCCGTGGACGGTCCGATTCACCCCTCCACTTT.